These 14 T cell receptor beta chains were sequenced from one sample in a study of blood T cells in healthy people across ages. The authors ran a second PCR of about 7 to 11 cycles using a sample-barcoded 5' primer and a J-beta primer mix. One entry per CDR3 protein results from TCRdb running MiXCR on the 5' RACE reads. Of about 1.1 million distinct CDR3 sequences listed, under 40% are singletons. The sample comprised blood. The origin of the receptors is a man younger than 35 in good health.

The rearrangement uses TRBV20-1 and TRBJ1-1, with D possibly matching TRBD1 (5 bases). The germline V gene encodes CDR1 DFQATT and CDR2 SNEGSKA (reference sequence). V was shortened by 3 bases and J by 4 bases, with 12 bases between the two germline ends. The CDR3 is 13 amino acids. The CDR3: CSARSPGFTEAFF. As DNA, the CDR3 is TGCAGTGCTAGGAGCCCAGGGTTCACTGAAGCTTTCTTT.

In regard to this clonotype: A read error may account for a junction end that differs from germline. V gene TRBV18 combines with J gene TRBJ2-7; D ambiguous. The V gene's germline CDR1 is KGHSH and CDR2 LQKENI. This CDR3 has 15 amino acids. Written as DNA, the CDR3 is TGTGCCGGCTCGACCGGGTGGTTGGGATACTACGAGCAGTACTTC. This codes for CAGSTGWLGYYEQYF.

The V call is TRBV11-2, the J call TRBJ2-3, with D perhaps being TRBD1 or TRBD2 (6 bases each). CDR1 and CDR2 (germline): SGHAT, FQNNGV. V was clipped by 7 bases and J by 0 bases, with 14 bases between them. This CDR3 is built from 15 residues. The CDR3 reads CASTVGGPSTDTQYF. CDR3 sequence (DNA): TGTGCCAGCACCGTGGGGGGCCCTAGCACAGATACGCAGTATTTT. Complete variable domain (other parts from reference TRBV11-2 and TRBJ2-3): EAGVAQSPRYKIIEKRQSVAFWCNPISGHATLYWYQQILGQGPKLLIQFQNNGVVDDSQLPKDRFSAERLKGVDSTLKIQPAKLEDSAVYLCASTVGGPSTDTQYFGPGTRLTVL.

The J gene is TRBJ1-3, the V gene TRBV5-1; TRBD1 is a possible D gene (5 bases). The CDR3 covers 16 residues. Looked up from germline, CDR1 is SGHRS and CDR2 is YFSETQ. The V gene lost 0 bases and the J gene lost 0 bases, with 10 bases spanning the gap. The CDR3 is CASSLAGGFSGNTIYF. CDR3 DNA: TGCGCCAGCAGCTTGGCTGGGGGATTCTCTGGAAACACCATATATTTT.

To note about this clonotype: One base away lies a much larger clone, so this may be a sequencing read error. V gene TRBV5-1 combines with J gene TRBJ2-3, with 7 bases aligning to TRBD1. Germline trimming cut 1 base from V and 2 bases from J; bases unmatched to any gene: 4. CDR1 and CDR2 (germline): SGHRS, YFSETQ. This CDR3 is 15 amino acids long. CDR3 protein: CASSLKGQHTDTQYF. For the CDR3, the DNA is TGCGCCAGCAGCTTGAAGGGACAGCACACAGATACGCAGTATTTT.

This chain connects TRBV4-3 to TRBJ1-5; D call uncertain. Germline V gives CDR1 LGHNA, CDR2 YSLEER. The length of the CDR3 is 13 residues. Trimming shortened V by 0 bases and J by 10 bases, and 10 bases separated the two germline ends. The CDR3 nucleotides read TGCGCCAGCAGCCAAGATGTTCGTTCCCCCCAGCATTTT. It is translated as CASSQDVRSPQHF.

Of note for this clonotype: A much larger clone sits a single nucleotide away, making a read error possible. The rearrangement links TRBV9 to TRBJ2-3; D not resolved. This CDR3 contains 15 residues. The V gene's germline CDR1 is SGDLS and CDR2 YYNGEE. The CDR3 DNA is TGTGCCAGCAGCGTAGGTGACTCTTCCACAGATATGCAGTATTTT. It translates to CASSVGDSSTDMQYF.

V gene TRBV20-1 combines with J gene TRBJ2-7, with D unresolved. TRBJ2-1 explains the end of the DNA better; the J call may be wrong. Germline V lookup: CDR1 DFQATT, CDR2 SNEGSKA (reference sequence). The CDR3 has 16 amino acids. The CDR3 DNA reads TGCAGTGCTTCCGATTCAGCTGGGAAGAGCTCCTACGAGCAGTTCTTC. It specifies CSASDSAGKSSYEQFF.

Remarks on this clonotype: The junction departs from the called germline gene at one end, perhaps through a read error. V and J are TRBV4-3 and TRBJ1-6, with D perhaps matching TRBD1 (5 bases). The germline CDR1 and CDR2 sequences are LGHNA and YSLEER. The CDR3 contains 19 residues. CDR3 protein: CASSPAGGDIGSYNSPLHF. In nucleotides, the CDR3 is TGCGCCAGCAGCCCAGCGGGAGGGGATATCGGATCCTACAATTCACCCCTCCACTTT.

The J gene is TRBJ2-2, the V gene TRBV7-2; D is unresolved. The length of the CDR3 is 12 residues. The germline V and J ends were trimmed by 7 bases and 3 bases, with 6 bases remaining between them. In germline, CDR1 is SGHTA, CDR2 FQGNSA. In DNA, the CDR3 is TGTGCCAGCACCCCATACACCGGGGAGCTGTTTTTT. Its protein product is CASTPYTGELFF.

At least ten counts were recorded for this clonotype. This chain joins TRBV6-1 and TRBJ1-5; 7 positions match TRBD1. Germline CDR1 is MNHNS and CDR2 is SASEGT. This CDR3 spans 14 amino acids. J was trimmed by 0 bases and V by 8 bases; bases with no gene match: 4. CDR3 in DNA: TGTGCCAGCGCCGGGACAGATAGCAATCAGCCCCAGCATTTT. This gives the protein CASAGTDSNQPQHF.

The chain combines TRBV27 with TRBJ1-1; TRBD1 matches 8 bases. This CDR3 region has 15 residues. Germline CDR1 reads MNHEY; CDR2 reads SMNVEV (reference sequence). Trimming took 4 bases from V and 4 from J; bases not matched to a gene: 8. The CDR3 spells CASSSTGGESTEAFF. DNA for the CDR3: TGTGCCAGCAGTTCTACAGGGGGGGAGAGCACTGAAGCTTTCTTT.

This clonotype has a handful of counts. The CDR3 coding sequence is TGTGCCAGCAGCCCAGGGTCCTCGAGCACAGATACGCAGTATTTT. Protein: CASSPGSSSTDTQYF. The V call is TRBV7-9, the J call TRBJ2-3, with D possibly TRBD1 on 5 matching bases. Trimming left V 5 bases short and J 0 bases short, with 12 bases between. Germline assignment: CDR1 SEHNR and CDR2 FQNEAQ (reference sequence). The CDR3 covers 15 residues.

Here the CDR3 DNA reads TGTGCCAGCAGCCCTTACGGAGACGCGCAGTATTTT. It specifies CASSPYGDAQYF. This chain links TRBV12-3 or TRBV12-4 with TRBJ2-3; no clear D gene. Trimming left V 6 bases short and J 10 bases short, with 14 bases between. The CDR3 spans 12 residues.